This is a list of T cell receptor beta chains from one sample in a study of T cells in Graves' hyperthyroidism and ophthalmopathy. TCRdb re-called the multiplex PCR reads with MiXCR, one entry per CDR3 protein. The sample includes 500,000 to 650,000 distinct CDR3 sequences, roughly a sixth of them seen just once. Material: blood. The receptors derive from a woman aged 18 to 35 with Graves' ophthalmopathy. The conserved cysteine and the conserved F or W are not part of the CDR3 here. Each record gives: CDR3 protein, V gene.

ASSFGVLSLEAF,TRBV12-3/TRBV12-4
ASTGLAGRYTQY,TRBV28
ASSQDGYEQY,TRBV3-1
ASSLWGEPFAPRSTEAF,TRBV7-3
SARELAGEYEQY,TRBV20-1
ATGSPGNTEAF,TRBV10-3
ASSRSGWRGQPQH,TRBV28
ASSLEGTSTDTQY,TRBV5-1
ASSLDRGRITEAF,TRBV4-3
ASSLLLLSSYNEQF,TRBV7-9
ASSIGWTGDQPQH,TRBV19
ASSQGGTSDNYGYT,TRBV3-1
ASGERAYNSPLH,TRBV6-4
ASRGGTEAF,TRBV5-1
ASSLIGLAVYQTPGGTDTQY,TRBV28
ASSVDGQGDQPQH,TRBV9
ASSLPQGLAGGPVYEQY,TRBV2
ASSSPTGTGFYGYT,TRBV27
ASSLGGRHGEQY,TRBV13
ASRDSSGNTGELF,TRBV28